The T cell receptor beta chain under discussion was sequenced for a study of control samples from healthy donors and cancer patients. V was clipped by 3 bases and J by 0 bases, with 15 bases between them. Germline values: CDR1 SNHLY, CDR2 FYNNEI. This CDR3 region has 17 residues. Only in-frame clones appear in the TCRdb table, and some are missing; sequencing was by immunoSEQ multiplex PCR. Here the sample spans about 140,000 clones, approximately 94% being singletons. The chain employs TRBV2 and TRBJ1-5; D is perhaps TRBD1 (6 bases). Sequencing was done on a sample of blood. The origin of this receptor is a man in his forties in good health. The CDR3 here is CASSEETGLFSNQPQHF. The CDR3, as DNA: TGTGCCAGCAGTGAGGAGACAGGTTTGTTTAGCAATCAGCCCCAGCATTTT.